The T cell receptor (beta chain) described here comes from a study of tumor-infiltrating lymphocytes in oesophageal squamous cell carcinoma. TCRdb fed the PCR reads into MiXCR, producing one record per CDR3 protein. The sample holds about 22,000 distinct CDR3 sequences, around a third seen once. The V gene end was trimmed by 5 bases and the J gene end by 7 bases; junction bases not matched to a gene: 25. The CDR3 is 20 residues long. Germline V gene sequence: CDR1 SGHTA, CDR2 FQGNSA. This sequence originates from a female donor with esophageal squamous cell carcinoma. Sequencing was done on a sample of esophageal tumor tissue. The rearrangement joins TRBV7-2 to TRBJ2-7; 11 nucleotides align to TRBD2. Here the CDR3 DNA reads TGTGCCAGCAGCCCTAGGGTACAATCATTAGCGGGGGGGCAGTACAATGAGCAGTACTTC. It yields the protein CASSPRVQSLAGGQYNEQYF.